The 12 T cell receptor beta chains below were found in one sample sequenced in a study of blood T cell repertoires in COVID-19. Method: immunoSEQ multiplex PCR; TCRdb's copy keeps in-frame clones and lacks some. The table includes fewer than 70,000 clones, about 79% detected once. The sequenced sample was peripheral blood. These TCRs come from a woman between 55 and 75 years old with acute or convalescent COVID-19.

Here the CDR3 reads CASSELGLKKGGYTF. The CDR3, as DNA: TGTGCCAGCAGTGAACTTGGACTCAAAAAAGGAGGCTACACCTTC. The chain recombines TRBV6-1 with TRBJ1-2; no clear D gene. The CDR3 is made up of 15 amino acids. Trimming took off 2 bases at V and 8 bases at J, with 18 bases between the two ends. The germline V gene encodes CDR1 MNHNS and CDR2 SASEGT.

The J gene is TRBJ1-2, the V gene TRBV7-8, with D perhaps TRBD1 (5 bases). The CDR3 is 14 amino acids. Trimming removed 5 bases from V and 0 bases from J, with 10 bases in between. Germline V lookup: CDR1 SGHVS, CDR2 FQNEAQ. Written as DNA, the CDR3 is TGTGCCAGCAGCCCGAGACAGACTAACTATGGCTACACCTTC. Its translation is CASSPRQTNYGYTF.

This clone came up a few times. J is TRBJ1-5 and V is TRBV27; tentatively, D is TRBD1 (5 bases). The CDR3 contains 15 residues. Germline lookup yields CDR1 MNHEY and CDR2 SMNVEV (reference sequence). V was clipped by 2 bases and J by 0 bases, with 8 bases between them. In nucleotides, the CDR3 is TGTGCCAGCAGTTTAGGGGGGGATAGCAATCAGCCCCAGCATTTT. Its translation is CASSLGGDSNQPQHF.

The chain employs TRBV5-1 and TRBJ1-6, with D maybe TRBD1 (5 bases). Germline-derived CDR1 and CDR2 are SGHRS and YFSETQ. V gave up 0 bases and J gave up 3 bases, with 7 bases separating them. The CDR3 is 15 amino acids. CDR3 region: CASSLDGHYNSPLHF. CDR3 coding DNA: TGCGCCAGCAGCTTGGATGGACACTATAATTCACCCCTCCACTTT.

This clone turned up a few times. The gene calls are TRBV6-5 and TRBJ1-5; maybe TRBD1 (6 bases). CDR1 and CDR2 (germline): MNHEY, SVGAGI. The CDR3 is made up of 14 amino acids. V dropped 8 bases and J dropped 4 bases, with 15 bases sitting between them. CDR3 amino acids: CASGTGTFNQPQHF. In nucleotides, the CDR3 is TGTGCCAGCGGTACCGGGACATTTAATCAGCCCCAGCATTTT.

This clone came up a few times. V and J are TRBV19 and TRBJ1-6; D remains unclear. Germline CDR1 LNHDA, CDR2 SQIVND (reference sequence). The CDR3 is 16 amino acids. The V and J ends lost 5 bases and 3 bases respectively, with 14 bases between them. CDR3 sequence reads: CASSGNSGSYNSPLHF. In DNA form, the CDR3 reads TGTGCCAGTAGTGGGAATTCCGGGAGCTATAATTCACCCCTCCACTTT.

The chain couples TRBV10-2 to TRBJ2-3, with D hard to call. Germline loops: CDR1 WSHSY, CDR2 SAAADI. The CDR3 loop spans 11 amino acids. The ends were cut back, 5 bases at V and 4 bases at J, with 4 bases in the middle. The CDR3 spells CASSSADTQYF. CDR3 DNA: TGCGCCAGCAGTAGCGCAGATACGCAGTATTTT.

This clone was counted a single time. The chain recombines TRBV6-1 with TRBJ1-6; D is unresolved. Between the trimmed V and J ends, which lost 1 base and 7 bases, there was a span of 5 bases. The germline CDR1 and CDR2 sequences are MNHNS and SASEGT. This CDR3 comprises 13 residues. In DNA form, the CDR3 reads TGTGCCAGCAGTGAAGAGAGGAATTCACCCCTCCACTTT. Encoded protein: CASSEERNSPLHF.

This clone was counted a single time. The chain uses TRBV5-6 and TRBJ2-7; 7 bases are shared with TRBD1. Germline V gives CDR1 SGHDT, CDR2 YYEEEE. The CDR3 runs 14 residues. J gave up 3 bases and V 0 bases, and 3 bases lay outside the gene matches. The CDR3: CASSLGQGFYEQYF. The CDR3 DNA reads as TGTGCCAGCAGCTTGGGACAGGGCTTCTACGAGCAGTACTTC.

V is TRBV28 and J is TRBJ1-5, with D possibly being TRBD1 (5 bases). Trimming removed 2 bases at V and 1 base at J, with 6 bases between. The germline gives CDR1 MDHEN, CDR2 SYDVKM. This CDR3 is 14 amino acids long. This CDR3 is CASSLGGSNQPQHF. CDR3 in DNA: TGTGCCAGCAGTTTAGGGGGGAGCAATCAGCCCCAGCATTTT.

The rearrangement uses TRBV27 and TRBJ1-4, with TRBD1 as a possible D gene (6 bases). The germline gives CDR1 MNHEY, CDR2 SMNVEV (reference sequence). This CDR3 spans 15 amino acids. V was trimmed by 5 bases and J by 10 bases, leaving 20 bases between them. CDR3 in amino acids: CASSDLQGRVGKLFF. The CDR3 nucleotides are TGTGCCAGCAGTGATTTACAGGGTCGGGTAGGAAAACTGTTTTTT.

This clone has just one count. The rearrangement joins TRBV27 to TRBJ1-1; a possible D gene is TRBD1 (5 bases). The germline CDR1 and CDR2 sequences are MNHEY and SMNVEV (reference sequence). The CDR3 extends over 13 amino acids. The V end lost 5 bases, the J end lost 6 bases, and 13 bases lay between the germline ends. CDR3 coding DNA: TGTGCCAGCAGTCCCCCCGGGGGGGCTGAAGCTTTCTTT. Amino acids: CASSPPGGAEAFF.